This TCR beta chain was identified in a study of kidney transplant recipient with SARS-CoV-2 infection. This CDR3 contains 15 residues. This clonotype was seen many times. TCRdb redid the calling of the reads with MiXCR, one entry per CDR3 protein. The sample lists approximately 240,000 distinct CDR3 sequences, under 30% occurring once. The sequence was obtained from a young adult male patient who had COVID-19 and was a kidney transplant recipient. Some T cells may have come from the graft donor. The specimen was a blood sample, collected at baseline and on day 111 from a kidney transplant recipient. V usage is TRBV21-1 and J usage is TRBJ1-1; the listed D gene, TRBD1, was not tested against the DNA. TRBV21-1 corresponds to a pseudogene. CDR3 protein: CASSKALGGNTEAFF. CDR3 bases: TGTGCCAGCAGCAAAGCGCTGGGGGGGAACACTGAAGCTTTCTTT.